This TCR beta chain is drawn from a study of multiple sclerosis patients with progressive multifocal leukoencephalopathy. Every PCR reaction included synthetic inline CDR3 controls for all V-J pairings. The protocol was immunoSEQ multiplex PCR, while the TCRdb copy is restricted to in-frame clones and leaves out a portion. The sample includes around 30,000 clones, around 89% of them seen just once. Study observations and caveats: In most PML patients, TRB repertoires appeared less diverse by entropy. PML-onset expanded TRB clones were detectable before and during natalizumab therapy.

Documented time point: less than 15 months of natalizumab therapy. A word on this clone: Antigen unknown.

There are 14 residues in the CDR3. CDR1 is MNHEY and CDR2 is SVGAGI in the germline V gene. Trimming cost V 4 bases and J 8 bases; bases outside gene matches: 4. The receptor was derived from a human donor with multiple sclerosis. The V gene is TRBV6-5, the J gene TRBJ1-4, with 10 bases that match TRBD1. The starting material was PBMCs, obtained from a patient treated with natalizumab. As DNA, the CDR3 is TGTGCCAGCAGTTGGGACAGGGGTTGGGAAAAACTGTTTTTT. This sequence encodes CASSWDRGWEKLFF.